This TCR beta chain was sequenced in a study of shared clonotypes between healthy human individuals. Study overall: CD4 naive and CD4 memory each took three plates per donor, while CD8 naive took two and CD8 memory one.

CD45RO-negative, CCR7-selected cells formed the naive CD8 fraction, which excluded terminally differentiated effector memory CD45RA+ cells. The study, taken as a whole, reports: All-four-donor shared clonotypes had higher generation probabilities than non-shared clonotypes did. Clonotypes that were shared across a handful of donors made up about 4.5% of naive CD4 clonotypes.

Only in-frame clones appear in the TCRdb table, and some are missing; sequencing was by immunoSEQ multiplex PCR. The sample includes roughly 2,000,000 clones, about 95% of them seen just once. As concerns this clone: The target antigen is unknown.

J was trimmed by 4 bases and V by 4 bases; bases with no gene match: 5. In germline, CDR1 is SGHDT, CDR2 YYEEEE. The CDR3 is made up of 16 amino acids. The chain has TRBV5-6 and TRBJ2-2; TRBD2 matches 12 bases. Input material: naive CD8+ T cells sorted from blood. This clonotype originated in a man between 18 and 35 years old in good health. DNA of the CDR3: TGTGCCAGCAGCACTCTAGCGGGAGGGCTCACCGGGGAGCTGTTTTTT. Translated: CASSTLAGGLTGELFF.